Presented here are 23 T cell receptor beta chains from one specimen sequenced in a study of blood T cell repertoires in COVID-19. TCRdb keeps only in-frame clones here, not all; method: immunoSEQ multiplex PCR. The table has some 270,000 clones, more than 80% seen once. The sequencing sample was made of PBMCs or T cells enriched from blood (not recorded which). These receptors all stem from a woman between 25 and 40 years old with acute COVID-19.

This sequence joins TRBV7-8 and TRBJ2-2, with 7 bases lining up with TRBD1. CDR3 length: 18 amino acids. The V gene's germline CDR1 is SGHVS and CDR2 FQNEAQ. V lost 7 bases to trimming and J lost 3 bases; unmatched junction nucleotides: 17. Here the CDR3 DNA reads TGTGCCAGCATACCCGGACGGTGGTTCACAGGGGACACCGGGGAGCTGTTTTTT. Translated: CASIPGRWFTGDTGELFF.

The V gene is TRBV3-1 (or the pseudogene TRBV3-2), the J gene TRBJ2-1; the D gene is possibly TRBD2 (6 bases). Germline loops: CDR1 LGHDT, CDR2 YNNKEL (reference sequence). The CDR3 sequence is 17 residues long. V was pared by 0 bases and J by 9 bases, with 21 bases between. The CDR3 spells CASSQDQRRRGTGEQFF. CDR3 sequence (DNA): TGTGCCAGCAGCCAAGATCAAAGGAGGCGGGGCACGGGTGAGCAGTTCTTC.

The gene calls are TRBV19 and TRBJ2-7; a possible D gene is TRBD2 (5 bases). Trimming removed 5 bases at V and 7 bases at J, with 15 bases between. Germline V CDR1 and CDR2: LNHDA, SQIVND (reference sequence). This CDR3 spans 13 amino acids. DNA for the CDR3: TGTGCCAGTAGTGAGGACCCCCGCGGGGAGCAGTACTTC. Translation: CASSEDPRGEQYF.

The chain recombines TRBV5-6 with TRBJ1-2, with a weak D call TRBD1 (6 bases). The V end was cut by 3 bases, the J end by 7 bases, with 13 bases between. Looked up from germline, CDR1 is SGHDT and CDR2 is YYEEEE. This CDR3 region has 13 residues. CDR3 amino acids: CASSSWGGSGYTF. The CDR3, as DNA: TGTGCCAGCAGCTCGTGGGGGGGCTCTGGCTACACCTTC.

The chain has TRBV4-3 and TRBJ2-1; 12 bases fit TRBD2. Germline CDR1 and CDR2: LGHNA and YSLEER. The CDR3 consists of 17 residues. With V trimmed by 0 bases and J by 7 bases, 7 bases remained unmatched. CDR3 region: CASSQDRVLAGGNEQFF. The CDR3 region has the DNA TGCGCCAGCAGCCAAGATAGGGTACTAGCGGGAGGTAATGAGCAGTTCTTC.

In DNA form, the CDR3 reads TGTGCCAGCAGTCTGTTAAACAGGGGTGAAGCTTTCTTT. Translating it yields CASSLLNRGEAFF. The chain has TRBV6-5 and TRBJ1-1; TRBD1 matches at 7 bases. In germline, CDR1 is MNHEY, CDR2 SVGAGI. Trimming at V came to 5 bases and at J to 7 bases, leaving 7 bases not matched to a gene. The CDR3 runs to 13 residues.

V gene TRBV5-1 combines with J gene TRBJ2-3, with TRBD1 matching over 8 bases. Looked up from germline, CDR1 is SGHRS and CDR2 is YFSETQ. This CDR3 is 15 amino acids long. Unmatched junction bases numbered 5, after V lost 4 bases and J lost 1 base. As DNA, the CDR3 is TGCGCCAGCAGCACCCAGGGACAGGGCACAGATACGCAGTATTTT. Translating gives CASSTQGQGTDTQYF.

This rearrangement joins TRBV6-2 or TRBV6-3 to TRBJ1-2; D gene uncertain. Deletions cut 5 bases from V and 1 base from J, with 5 bases between. The CDR3 is 12 residues long. Germline V CDR1 and CDR2: MNHEY, SVGEGT. The CDR3 nucleotides read TGTGCCAGCAGTGGGAGTAACTATGGCTACACCTTC. Translation: CASSGSNYGYTF.

The chain is built from TRBV28 and TRBJ2-4; D perhaps matches TRBD1 (5 bases). The CDR3 runs 15 residues. Per germline, CDR1 MDHEN and CDR2 SYDVKM. The germline V and J ends were trimmed by 2 bases and 1 base, with 9 bases remaining between them. The CDR3: CASSLQAGAKNIQYF. In DNA form, the CDR3 reads TGTGCCAGCAGTTTACAAGCAGGGGCCAAAAACATTCAGTACTTC.

The chain carries TRBV6-5 and TRBJ2-2, with D perhaps TRBD2 (6 bases). Germline lookup yields CDR1 MNHEY and CDR2 SVGAGI. CDR3 length: 14 residues. The V and J ends lost 6 bases and 5 bases respectively, with 13 bases between them. CDR3 bases: TGTGCCAGCAGCCCGAGACTAGTGACCGGGGAGCTGTTTTTT. Its protein is CASSPRLVTGELFF.

This sequence joins TRBV28 and TRBJ2-3, with unresolved D. The V end lost 1 base, the J end lost 2 bases, and 13 bases lay between the germline ends. The CDR3 is 16 residues long. Germline CDR1 and CDR2: MDHEN and SYDVKM. The CDR3 here is CASSLSRRPPTDTQYF. CDR3 DNA sequence: TGTGCCAGCAGTTTATCGAGGCGCCCTCCCACAGATACGCAGTATTTT.

The chain uses TRBV3-1 (or the pseudogene TRBV3-2) and TRBJ1-5; the D gene is possibly TRBD1 (5 bases). CDR3 length: 16 residues. CDR1 and CDR2 from the germline V gene are LGHDT and YNNKEL (reference sequence). The germline V and J ends were trimmed by 2 bases and 2 bases, with 13 bases remaining between them. The CDR3 DNA reads as TGTGCCAGCAGCCAATCTGGAGGGGTCGGCAATCAGCCCCAGCATTTT. Encoded protein: CASSQSGGVGNQPQHF.

This chain connects TRBV3-1 (or the pseudogene TRBV3-2) to TRBJ1-1, with 8 bases identical to TRBD1. The CDR3 has 16 amino acids. The V segment lost 0 bases and the J segment 6 bases; nucleotides outside the gene matches: 9. Germline assignment: CDR1 LGHDT and CDR2 YNNKEL (reference sequence). In DNA, the CDR3 is TGTGCCAGCAGCCAAGATGGACAGGGCCGGTGGGCTGAAGCTTTCTTT. This encodes CASSQDGQGRWAEAFF.

The chain couples TRBV27 to TRBJ2-3, with 9 nucleotides matching TRBD2. CDR1 and CDR2 from the germline V gene are MNHEY and SMNVEV (reference sequence). The V segment lost 2 bases and the J segment 3 bases; nucleotides outside the gene matches: 6. The CDR3 sequence is 16 residues long. This CDR3 reads CASSLGAGGSTDTQYF. The CDR3 bases are TGTGCCAGCAGTTTAGGAGCGGGAGGTTCAACAGATACGCAGTATTTT.

The chain carries TRBV30 and TRBJ1-1; TRBD1 might be the D (6 bases). From germline, CDR1 is GTSNPN and CDR2 SVGIG (reference sequence). The CDR3 sequence is 13 residues long. Trimming pared 0 bases from V and 7 bases from J, leaving 12 bases between. CDR3 nucleotide sequence: TGTGCCTGGAGTGTAAGGCAGGGGTTTGAAGCTTTCTTT. Amino acids: CAWSVRQGFEAFF.

The genes are TRBV12-3 or TRBV12-4 and TRBJ2-2, with 7 bases that match TRBD2. With 6 bases clipped from V and 7 bases from J, the junction kept 2 bases outside the gene matches. The CDR3 sequence is 12 residues long. The CDR3 DNA is TGTGCCAGCAGGCGGGAGTACGGGGAGCTGTTTTTT. The encoded protein is CASRREYGELFF.

The chain joins TRBV7-3 to TRBJ1-6; 7 bases are shared with TRBD1. The CDR3 is 15 residues long. CDR1 is SGHTA and CDR2 is FQGTGA in the germline V gene. V was pared by 6 bases and J by 5 bases, with 7 bases of the junction left unmatched. Here the CDR3 DNA reads TGTGCCAGCAGAAAAACCGGGACAGATAATTCACCCCTCCACTTT. It specifies CASRKTGTDNSPLHF.

The J gene is TRBJ1-4, the V gene TRBV19; 7 bases are shared with TRBD1. V lost 5 bases and J lost 5; bases outside the gene matches: 8. From germline, CDR1 is LNHDA and CDR2 SQIVND (reference sequence). The CDR3 covers 15 residues. CDR3 in DNA: TGTGCCAGTAGTCTCGCCGGGACAGTCAATGAAAAACTGTTTTTT. Residues: CASSLAGTVNEKLFF.

The rearrangement uses TRBV2 and TRBJ1-1; possible D gene TRBD1, 6 bases. This CDR3 is 14 amino acids long. Germline CDR1 and CDR2: SNHLY and FYNNEI. Trimming removed 4 bases from V and 3 bases from J, with 12 bases in between. CDR3 DNA sequence: TGTGCCAGCAGTGGACAGGTGGGTTACACTGAAGCTTTCTTT. Translation gives CASSGQVGYTEAFF. Based on the CDR3 plus reference TRBV2 and TRBJ1-1, the full variable domain is EPEVTQTPSHQVTQMGQEVILRCVPISNHLYFYWYRQILGQKVEFLVSFYNNEISEKSEIFDDQFSVERPDGSNFTLKIRSTKLEDSAMYFCASSGQVGYTEAFFGQGTRLTVV.

The chain employs TRBV7-3 and TRBJ2-1; D not resolved. Germline lookup yields CDR1 SGHTA and CDR2 FQGTGA. Trimming removed 3 bases from V and 1 base from J, with 10 bases in between. The CDR3 extends over 15 amino acids. The CDR3 DNA reads as TGTGCCAGCAGCTTTAATCCGGAGTCCTACAATGAGCAGTTCTTC. This codes for CASSFNPESYNEQFF.

V is TRBV4-1 and J is TRBJ2-3, with 12 bases identical to TRBD1. This CDR3 is built from 15 residues. CDR1 is MGHRA and CDR2 is YSYEKL in the germline V gene. V was pared by 4 bases and J by 6 bases, with 5 bases of the junction left unmatched. In nucleotides, the CDR3 is TGCGCCAGCAGCCCCCAGGGGACAGGGGGCGATACGCAGTATTTT. This gives the protein CASSPQGTGGDTQYF.

The chain combines TRBV27 with TRBJ2-2; D is uncertain. This CDR3 comprises 13 residues. The V gene's germline CDR1 is MNHEY and CDR2 SMNVEV (reference sequence). V gave up 1 base and J gave up 8 bases, with 8 bases separating them. The CDR3 sequence is CASSLYWWGELFF. In nucleotides, the CDR3 is TGTGCCAGCAGTTTATACTGGTGGGGGGAGCTGTTTTTT.

The rearrangement uses TRBV29-1 and TRBJ2-7, with D tentatively TRBD1 (6 bases). This CDR3 is 13 amino acids long. Per germline, CDR1 SQVTM and CDR2 ANQGSEA. V dropped 6 bases and J dropped 0 bases, with 12 bases sitting between them. The CDR3 nucleotides are TGCAGCGTGACTACAGGGAGCTCCTACGAGCAGTACTTC. Translating it yields CSVTTGSSYEQYF.